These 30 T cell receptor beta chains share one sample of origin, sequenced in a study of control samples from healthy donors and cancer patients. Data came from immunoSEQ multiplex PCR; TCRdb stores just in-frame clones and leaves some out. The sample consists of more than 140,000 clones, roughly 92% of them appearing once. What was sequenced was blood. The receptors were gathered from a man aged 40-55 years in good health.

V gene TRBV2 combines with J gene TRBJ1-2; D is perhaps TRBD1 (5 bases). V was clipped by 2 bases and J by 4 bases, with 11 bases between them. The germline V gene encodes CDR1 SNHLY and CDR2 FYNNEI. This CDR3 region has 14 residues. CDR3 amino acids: CASSESRELYGYTF. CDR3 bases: TGTGCCAGCAGTGAAAGCAGGGAGCTCTATGGCTACACCTTC.

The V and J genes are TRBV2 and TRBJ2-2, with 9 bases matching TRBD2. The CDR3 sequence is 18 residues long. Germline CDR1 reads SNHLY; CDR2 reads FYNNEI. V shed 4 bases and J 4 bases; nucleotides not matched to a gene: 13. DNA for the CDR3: TGTGCCAGCAGTGTCCTGGGGGTAGCGGGAGTGGGCACCGGGGAGCTGTTTTTT. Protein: CASSVLGVAGVGTGELFF.

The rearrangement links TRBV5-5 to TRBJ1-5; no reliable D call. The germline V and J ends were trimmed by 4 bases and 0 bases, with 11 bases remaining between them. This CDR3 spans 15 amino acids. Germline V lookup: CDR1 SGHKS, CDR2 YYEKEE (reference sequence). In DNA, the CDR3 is TGTGCCAGCAGCCACAATCTCTATAGCAATCAGCCCCAGCATTTT. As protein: CASSHNLYSNQPQHF.

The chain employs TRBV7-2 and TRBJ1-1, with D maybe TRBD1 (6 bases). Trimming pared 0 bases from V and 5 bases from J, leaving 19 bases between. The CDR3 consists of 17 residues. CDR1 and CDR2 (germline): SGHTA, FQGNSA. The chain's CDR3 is CASSLAWGQGKGTEAFF. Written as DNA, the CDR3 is TGTGCCAGCAGCTTAGCTTGGGGGCAGGGGAAAGGGACTGAAGCTTTCTTT.

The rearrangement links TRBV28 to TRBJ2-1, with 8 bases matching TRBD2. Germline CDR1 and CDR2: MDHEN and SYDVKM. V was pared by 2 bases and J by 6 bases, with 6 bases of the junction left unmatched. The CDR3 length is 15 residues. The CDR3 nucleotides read TGTGCCAGCAGTTTAGGCCGGGAGGGCACCAATGAGCAGTTCTTC. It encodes CASSLGREGTNEQFF.

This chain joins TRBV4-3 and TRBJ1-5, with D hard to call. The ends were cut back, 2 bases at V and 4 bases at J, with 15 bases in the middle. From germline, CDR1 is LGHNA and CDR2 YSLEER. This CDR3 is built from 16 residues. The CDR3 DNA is TGCGCCAGCAGCCAAATAGCGGGTCTCGGGAATCAGCCCCAGCATTTT. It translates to CASSQIAGLGNQPQHF.

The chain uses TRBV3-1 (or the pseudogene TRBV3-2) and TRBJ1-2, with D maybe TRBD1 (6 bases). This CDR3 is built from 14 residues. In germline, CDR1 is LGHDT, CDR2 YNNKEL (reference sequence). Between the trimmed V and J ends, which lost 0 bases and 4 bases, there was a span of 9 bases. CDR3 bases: TGTGCCAGCAGCCAAGAAGGGGGGACCTATGGCTACACCTTC. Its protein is CASSQEGGTYGYTF.

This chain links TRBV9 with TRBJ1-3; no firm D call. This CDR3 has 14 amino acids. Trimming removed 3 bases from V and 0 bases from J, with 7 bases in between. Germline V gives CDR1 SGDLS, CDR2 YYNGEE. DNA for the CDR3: TGTGCCAGCAGCGCGGACCTCTCTGGAAACACCATATATTTT. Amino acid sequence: CASSADLSGNTIYF.

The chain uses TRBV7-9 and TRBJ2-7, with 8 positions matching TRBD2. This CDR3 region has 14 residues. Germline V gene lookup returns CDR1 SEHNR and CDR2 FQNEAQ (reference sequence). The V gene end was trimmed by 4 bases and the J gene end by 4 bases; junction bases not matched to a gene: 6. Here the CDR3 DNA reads TGTGCCAGCAGCTCCGGGACTAGGTTATACGAGCAGTACTTC. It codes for CASSSGTRLYEQYF.

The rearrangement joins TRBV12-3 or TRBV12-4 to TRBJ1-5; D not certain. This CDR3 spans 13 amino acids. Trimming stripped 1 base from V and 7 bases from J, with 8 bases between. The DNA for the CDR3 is TGTGCCAGCAGTTTAGGGGCAGAACAGCCCCAGCATTTT. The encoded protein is CASSLGAEQPQHF.

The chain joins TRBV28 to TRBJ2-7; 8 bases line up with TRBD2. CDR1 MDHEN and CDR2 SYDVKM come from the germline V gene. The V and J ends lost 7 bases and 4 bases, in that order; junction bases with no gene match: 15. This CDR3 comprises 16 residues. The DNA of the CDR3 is TGTGCCAGCAATACTCTCGGGGCGGGAGGTGGGTACGAGCAGTACTTC. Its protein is CASNTLGAGGGYEQYF.

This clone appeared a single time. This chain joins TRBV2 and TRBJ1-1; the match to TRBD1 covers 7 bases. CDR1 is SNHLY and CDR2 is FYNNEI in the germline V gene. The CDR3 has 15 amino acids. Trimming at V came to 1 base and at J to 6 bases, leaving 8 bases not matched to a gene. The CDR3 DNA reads TGTGCCAGCAGTGAAGGAGGGGGCCTCTGGGCTGAAGCTTTCTTT. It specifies CASSEGGGLWAEAFF.

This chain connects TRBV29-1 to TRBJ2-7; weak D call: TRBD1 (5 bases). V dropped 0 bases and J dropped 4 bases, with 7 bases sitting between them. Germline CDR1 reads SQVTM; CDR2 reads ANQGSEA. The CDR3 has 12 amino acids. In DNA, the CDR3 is TGCAGCGTTGAAGACAGGGTTTACGAGCAGTACTTC. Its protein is CSVEDRVYEQYF.

CDR3 coding DNA: TGTGCCAGTAGTATTGTCAGTAGCAATCAGCCCCAGCATTTT. Amino acid sequence: CASSIVSSNQPQHF. The chain carries TRBV19 and TRBJ1-5; D is ambiguous. Germline V gene lookup returns CDR1 LNHDA and CDR2 SQIVND (reference sequence). V lost 3 bases and J 0 bases, leaving 6 bases between the germline ends. The CDR3 runs 14 residues.

CDR3 DNA sequence: TGTGCCAGCAGCTTAGCGCGGGCAGGGGGCGCCTACTACGAGCAGTACTTC. It specifies CASSLARAGGAYYEQYF. This chain connects TRBV7-6 to TRBJ2-7; 8 nucleotides align to TRBD1. This CDR3 has 17 residues. CDR1 is SGHVS, CDR2 FNYEAQ, per germline. Trimming cost V 0 bases and J 3 bases; bases outside gene matches: 10.

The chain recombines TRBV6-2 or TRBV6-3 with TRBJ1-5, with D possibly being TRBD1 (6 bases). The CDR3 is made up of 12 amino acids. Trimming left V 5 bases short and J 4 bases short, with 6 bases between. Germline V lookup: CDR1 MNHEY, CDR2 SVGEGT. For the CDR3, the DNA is TGTGCCAGCAGTACAGGGAATCAGCCCCAGCATTTT. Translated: CASSTGNQPQHF.

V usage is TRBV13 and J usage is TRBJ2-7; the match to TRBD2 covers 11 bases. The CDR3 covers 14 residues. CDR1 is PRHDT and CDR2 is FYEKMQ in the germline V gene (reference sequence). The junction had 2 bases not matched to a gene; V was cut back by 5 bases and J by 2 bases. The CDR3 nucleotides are TGTGCCAGCAGCCTTAGCGGGGGGGCCTACGAGCAGTACTTC. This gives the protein CASSLSGGAYEQYF. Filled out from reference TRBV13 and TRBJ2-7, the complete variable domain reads AAGVIQSPRHLIKEKRETATLKCYPIPRHDTVYWYQQGPGQDPQFLISFYEKMQSDKGSIPDRFSAQQFSDYHSELNMSSLELGDSALYFCASSLSGGAYEQYFGPGTRLTVT.

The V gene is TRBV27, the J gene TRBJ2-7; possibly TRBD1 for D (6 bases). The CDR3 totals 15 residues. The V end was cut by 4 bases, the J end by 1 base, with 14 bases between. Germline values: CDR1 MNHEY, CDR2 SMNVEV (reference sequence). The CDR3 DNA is TGTGCCAGCAGTTCTTACGGACAGTTATCCTACGAGCAGTACTTC. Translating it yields CASSSYGQLSYEQYF.

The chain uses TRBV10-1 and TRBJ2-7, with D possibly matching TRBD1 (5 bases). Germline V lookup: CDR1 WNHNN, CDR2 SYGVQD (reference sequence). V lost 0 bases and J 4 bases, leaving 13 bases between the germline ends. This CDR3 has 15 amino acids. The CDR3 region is CASSESQGRPYEQYF. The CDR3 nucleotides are TGCGCCAGCAGTGAGTCGCAGGGAAGGCCTTACGAGCAGTACTTC.

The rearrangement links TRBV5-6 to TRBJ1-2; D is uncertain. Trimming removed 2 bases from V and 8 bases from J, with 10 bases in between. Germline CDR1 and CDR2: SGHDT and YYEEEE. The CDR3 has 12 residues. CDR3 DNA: TGTGCCAGCAGCTTAAGGCACCCCGGCTACACCTTC. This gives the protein CASSLRHPGYTF. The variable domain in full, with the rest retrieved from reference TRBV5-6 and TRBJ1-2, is DAGVTQSPTHLIKTRGQQVTLRCSPKSGHDTVSWYQQALGQGPQFIFQYYEEEERQRGNFPDRFSGHQFPNYSSELNVNALLLGDSALYLCASSLRHPGYTFGSGTRLTVV.

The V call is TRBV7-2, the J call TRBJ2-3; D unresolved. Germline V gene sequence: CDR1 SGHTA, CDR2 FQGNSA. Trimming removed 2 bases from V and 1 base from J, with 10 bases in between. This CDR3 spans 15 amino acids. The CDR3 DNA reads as TGTGCCAGCAGCTTAATGATCCCCCGCACAGATACGCAGTATTTT. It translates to CASSLMIPRTDTQYF.

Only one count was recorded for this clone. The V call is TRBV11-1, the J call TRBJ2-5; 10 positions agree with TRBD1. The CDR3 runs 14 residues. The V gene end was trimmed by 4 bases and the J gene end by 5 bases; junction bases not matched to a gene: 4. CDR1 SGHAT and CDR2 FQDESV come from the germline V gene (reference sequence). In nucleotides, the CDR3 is TGTGCCAGCAGCTCGACAGGGGGCCGGGAGACCCAGTACTTC. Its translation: CASSSTGGRETQYF. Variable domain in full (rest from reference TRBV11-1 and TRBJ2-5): EAEVAQSPRYKITEKSQAVAFWCDPISGHATLYWYRQILGQGPELLVQFQDESVVDDSQLPKDRFSAERLKGVDSTLKIQPAELGDSAMYLCASSSTGGRETQYFGPGTRLLVL.

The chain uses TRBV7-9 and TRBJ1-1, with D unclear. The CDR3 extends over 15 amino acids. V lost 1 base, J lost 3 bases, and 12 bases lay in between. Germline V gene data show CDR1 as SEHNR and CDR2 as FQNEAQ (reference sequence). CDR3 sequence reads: CASSLEGWTYTEAFF. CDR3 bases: TGTGCCAGCAGCTTAGAGGGCTGGACTTACACTGAAGCTTTCTTT. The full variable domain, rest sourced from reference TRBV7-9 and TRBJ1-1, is DTGVSQNPRHKITKRGQNVTFRCDPISEHNRLYWYRQTLGQGPEFLTYFQNEAQLEKSRLLSDRFSAERPKGSFSTLEIQRTEQGDSAMYLCASSLEGWTYTEAFFGQGTRLTVV.

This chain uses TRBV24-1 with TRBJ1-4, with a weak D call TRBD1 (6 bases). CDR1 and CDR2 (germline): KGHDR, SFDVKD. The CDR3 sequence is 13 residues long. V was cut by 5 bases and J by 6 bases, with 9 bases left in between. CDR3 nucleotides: TGTGCCACCAGTGCCCAGGGGCATGAAAAACTGTTTTTT. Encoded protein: CATSAQGHEKLFF.

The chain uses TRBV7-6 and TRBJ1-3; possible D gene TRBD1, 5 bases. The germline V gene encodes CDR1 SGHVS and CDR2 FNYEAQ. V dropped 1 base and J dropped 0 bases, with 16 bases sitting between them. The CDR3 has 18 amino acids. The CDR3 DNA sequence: TGTGCCAGCAGCTTAGACCAATTTGGGACGGACTCTGGAAACACCATATATTTT. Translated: CASSLDQFGTDSGNTIYF.

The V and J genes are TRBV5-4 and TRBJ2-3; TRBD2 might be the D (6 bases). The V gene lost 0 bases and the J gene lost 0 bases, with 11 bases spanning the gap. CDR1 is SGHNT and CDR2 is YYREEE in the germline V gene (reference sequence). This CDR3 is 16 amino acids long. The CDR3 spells CASSLEMRGSTDTQYF. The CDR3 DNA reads TGTGCCAGCAGCTTGGAAATGCGGGGTAGCACAGATACGCAGTATTTT. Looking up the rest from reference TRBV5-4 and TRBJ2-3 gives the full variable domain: ETGVTQSPTHLIKTRGQQVTLRCSSQSGHNTVSWYQQALGQGPQFIFQYYREEENGRGNFPPRFSGLQFPNYSSELNVNALELDDSALYLCASSLEMRGSTDTQYFGPGTRLTVL.

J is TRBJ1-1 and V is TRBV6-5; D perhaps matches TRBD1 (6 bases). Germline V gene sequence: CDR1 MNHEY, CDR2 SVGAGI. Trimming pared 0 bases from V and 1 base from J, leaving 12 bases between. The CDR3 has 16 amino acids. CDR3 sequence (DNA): TGTGCCAGCAGTTACTCGGAATTGACAGGGAACACTGAAGCTTTCTTT. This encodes CASSYSELTGNTEAFF.

In DNA, the CDR3 is TGTGCCAGCAGCACGGCCGGGACGGAGGTGTACGAGCAGTACTTC. It yields the protein CASSTAGTEVYEQYF. The V call is TRBV7-2, the J call TRBJ2-7; D is perhaps TRBD1 or TRBD2 (5 bases each). With 5 bases removed from V and 4 bases from J, the gap between germline ends came to 18 bases. Germline V lookup: CDR1 SGHTA, CDR2 FQGNSA. CDR3 length: 15 amino acids.

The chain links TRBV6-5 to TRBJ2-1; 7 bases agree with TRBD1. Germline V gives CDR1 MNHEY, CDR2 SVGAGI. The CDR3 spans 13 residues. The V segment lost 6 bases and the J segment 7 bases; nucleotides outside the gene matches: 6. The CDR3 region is CASRGTVPNEQFF. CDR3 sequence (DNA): TGTGCCAGCAGAGGGACAGTACCTAATGAGCAGTTCTTC.

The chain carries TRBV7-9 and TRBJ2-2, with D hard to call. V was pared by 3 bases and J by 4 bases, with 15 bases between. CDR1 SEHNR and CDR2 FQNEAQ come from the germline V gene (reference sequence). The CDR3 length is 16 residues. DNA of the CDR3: TGTGCCAGCAGCTTTCGAACCGCGACAACCACCGGGGAGCTGTTTTTT. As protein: CASSFRTATTTGELFF.